This T cell receptor beta chain was recorded in a study of blood T cell repertoires in COVID-19. Across the study: Spain, Italy and the United States supplied samples that represented acute and convalescent COVID-19. The cDNA or gDNA used as material had been derived from T cells, B-cell-depleted T cells, or PBMCs.

Enrollment of patients from Seattle took place during active infection, with longitudinal follow-up. In the original processing: It was from reference gene primer amplification that nucleated cell counts were estimated. Libraries were prepared by immunoSEQ multiplex PCR; TCRdb keeps only in-frame clonotypes and omits some of them. V and J calls plus clone size are reproduced from that table; the DNA served to infer D and trimming. The table lists 150,000 to 190,000 clones, roughly 85% of them singletons, with less than 10% in the top ten. The sample taken for sequencing was peripheral blood. The receptor's source is a woman aged 60-70 years with COVID-19, enrolled during active disease.

The CDR3, as DNA: TGCGCCAGCAGCGAAGGGGACACCATATATTTT. Translating it yields CASSEGDTIYF. J is TRBJ1-3 and V is TRBV5-1, with D possibly matching TRBD1 (5 bases). Germline CDR1 and CDR2: SGHRS and YFSETQ. The V gene lost 4 bases and the J gene lost 8 bases, with 7 bases spanning the gap. This CDR3 comprises 11 residues. The full variable domain, with the rest looked up from reference TRBV5-1 and TRBJ1-3, is KAGVTQTPRYLIKTRGQQVTLSCSPISGHRSVSWYQQTPGQGLQFLFEYFSETQRNKGNFPGRFSGRQFSNSRSEMNVSTLELGDSALYLCASSEGDTIYFGEGSWLTVV.